This T cell receptor beta chain originates from a study of blood T cell repertoires in COVID-19 (dated by TCRdb to 2018 to 2020). Background for the entire study: The collaborator samples originated in the United States, Italy and Spain and spanned the acute and convalescent phases of COVID-19. The material from the prospective study consisted of cDNA or gDNA derived from T cells, B-cell-depleted T cells, or PBMCs. Deeply sampled blood TCRbeta repertoires from subjects exposed to, actively infected with, or recovered from COVID-19 were included in the dataset. The repertoires were made available in a free public database intended to serve as a resource for research on the immune response to SARS-CoV-2. The samples were drawn from the first 160 participants of the ongoing ImmuneRACE study and from 950 to 1,500 subjects provided by 6 global collaborators. The sample metadata nearly always contained a de-identified subject ID, COVID-19 status, age in years and sex. Where available, HLA class I and class II types were obtained from metadata supplied by the sample provider rather than from assay-based typing.

In the germline V gene (reference sequence), CDR1 corresponds to MNHEY and CDR2 to SMNVEV. The CDR3 goes from the cysteine to the phenylalanine over 14 residues. This entry keeps only the CDR3 DNA: 42 bases, framed from base 1. The germline ends are 8 bases apart after V is trimmed by 3 bases and J by 5 bases. The immunoSEQ Assay, a bias-controlled multiplex PCR, was used to amplify TCRbeta CDR3 regions from genomic DNA. The authors processed their data as follows. Nucleated cell counts per sample were estimated from amplification of reference gene primers within the assay. Sequence reads were collapsed and filtered to measure the absolute abundance of every unique TCRbeta CDR3 rearrangement. For each sample, productive Simpson clonality was calculated as the square root of Simpson's diversity index across productive rearrangements. The source is immuneACCESS, and TCRdb retained only in-frame sequences with V and J called. Part of the clones is not carried over; for the studies checked, unresolved V genes explain less than half of this, and the remainder is unexplained. V, J and clone size were drawn from that table, and D and trimming were deduced from the DNA. In all, the sample holds a few hundred thousand clones, and approximately 85% of those were seen once. The biggest ten clones account for 5% to 7.5% of the sample.

Study-level results and caveats: How much clinical and demographic metadata was included differed by source and by participant, and the metadata was provided uncurated.

As to this clone: What antigen it recognizes has not been identified. No base quality information exists; no much larger clone differs at one position.

In the prospective study, participants were about 18 to 89 years old, resided in 25 or so geographic areas of the United States, and were enrolled through a virtual design. Cohort assignment in the prospective study relied on participant-reported clinical history from a screening survey and a study questionnaire. Exposed participants had been in contact with someone with a PCR-confirmed or clinician-diagnosed COVID-19 case within 2 weeks of study entry. In the prospective study, mobile phlebotomists collected whole blood, serum and a nasopharyngeal or oropharyngeal swab from each participant. Participants in the prospective study had the option to provide additional blood draws and questionnaires over a roughly two-month period. Before DNA extraction, blood samples from the prospective study were shipped at room temperature or frozen.

The TCR sequence derives from a woman aged 45 to 65 who had been exposed to COVID-19. What was sequenced was PBMCs or T cells enriched from blood (not recorded which). The chain is encoded by TRBV27 joined to TRBJ1-6; a weak D assignment points to TRBD1 (6 bases agree). The CDR3 in this case is CASSFAGDNSPLHF. DNA sequence: TGTGCCAGCAGTTTCGCAGGGGATAATTCACCCCTCCACTTT.